The source of this TCR beta chain is a study of blood T cell repertoires in COVID-19. In the study overall: Sources were T cells, B-cell-depleted T cells, or PBMCs; the material itself was cDNA or gDNA.

In the authors' methods: Reference gene primer amplification yielded estimated nucleated cell counts. The table came from immunoSEQ multiplex PCR; TCRdb's copy has only in-frame clones and leaves some out. V and J calls and clone size follow that table, whereas D and trimming were derived from the DNA. The table has under 300,000 clones, around 83% seen once; the top ten hold less than 4%. With V trimmed by 2 bases and J by 6 bases, 8 bases remained unmatched. CDR1 is SGHNT, CDR2 YYREEE, per germline (reference sequence). The CDR3 totals 16 residues. This clone appeared a single time. The TCR was taken from a woman aged 18-30 years with acute or convalescent COVID-19. Sequencing was performed on peripheral blood. The rearrangement uses TRBV5-4 and TRBJ2-1, with 10 bases lining up with TRBD1. DNA for the CDR3: TGTGCCAGCAGCTTACCCCGGGACAGGGGCATCAATGAGCAGTTCTTC. Residues: CASSLPRDRGINEQFF.